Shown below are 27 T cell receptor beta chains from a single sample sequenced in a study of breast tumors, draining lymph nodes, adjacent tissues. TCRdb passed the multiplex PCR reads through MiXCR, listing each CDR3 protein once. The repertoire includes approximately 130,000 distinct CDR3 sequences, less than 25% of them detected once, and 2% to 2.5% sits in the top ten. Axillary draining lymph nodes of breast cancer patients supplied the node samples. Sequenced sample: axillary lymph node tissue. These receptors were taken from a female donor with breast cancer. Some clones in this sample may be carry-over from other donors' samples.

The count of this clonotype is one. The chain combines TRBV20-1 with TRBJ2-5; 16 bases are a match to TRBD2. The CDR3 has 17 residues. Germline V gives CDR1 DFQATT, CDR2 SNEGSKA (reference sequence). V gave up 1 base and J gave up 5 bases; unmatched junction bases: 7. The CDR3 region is CSARGPGLAGGLETQYF. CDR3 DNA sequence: TGCAGTGCTAGAGGGCCGGGACTAGCGGGAGGGCTGGAGACCCAGTACTTC.

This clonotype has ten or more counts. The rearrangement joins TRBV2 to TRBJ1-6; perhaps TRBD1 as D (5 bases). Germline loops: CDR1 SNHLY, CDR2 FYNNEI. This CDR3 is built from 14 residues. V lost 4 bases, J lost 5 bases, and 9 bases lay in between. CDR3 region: CASSGAGNNSPLHF. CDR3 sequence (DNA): TGTGCCAGCAGTGGGGCAGGGAATAATTCACCCCTCCACTTT.

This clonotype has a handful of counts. The CDR3 spells CASSLQTGLSYNEQFF. The CDR3 DNA is TGTGCCAGCAGCCTTCAGACAGGGCTTTCCTACAATGAGCAGTTCTTC. The chain links TRBV7-2 to TRBJ2-1; 7 bases align to TRBD1. The CDR3 is made up of 16 amino acids. The V gene end was trimmed by 5 bases and the J gene end by 1 base; junction bases not matched to a gene: 8. Looked up from germline, CDR1 is SGHTA and CDR2 is FQGNSA.

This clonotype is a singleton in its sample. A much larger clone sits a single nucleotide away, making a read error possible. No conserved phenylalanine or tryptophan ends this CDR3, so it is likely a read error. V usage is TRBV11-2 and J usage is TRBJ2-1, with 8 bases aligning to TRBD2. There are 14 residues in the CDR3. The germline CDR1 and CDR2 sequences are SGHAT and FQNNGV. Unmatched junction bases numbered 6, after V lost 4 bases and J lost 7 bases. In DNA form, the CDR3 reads TGTGCCAGCAGCTCCGGGAGGGCCCTTAATGAGCAGTTCCTC. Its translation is CASSSGRALNEQFL.

This CDR3 is CASSIWREETQYF. CDR3 nucleotides: TGTGCCAGCAGTATCTGGCGAGAGGAGACCCAGTACTTC. The chain links TRBV2 to TRBJ2-5, with D unresolved. The CDR3 consists of 13 residues. Trimming took 5 bases from V and 5 from J, leaving 12 bases between them. Germline V gene lookup returns CDR1 SNHLY and CDR2 FYNNEI.

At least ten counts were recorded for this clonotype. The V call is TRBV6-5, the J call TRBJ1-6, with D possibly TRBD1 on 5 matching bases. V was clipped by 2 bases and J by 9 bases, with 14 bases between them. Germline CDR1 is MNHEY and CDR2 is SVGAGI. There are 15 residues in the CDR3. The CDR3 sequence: CASSYGGSSGSPLHF. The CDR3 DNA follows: TGTGCCAGCAGTTACGGGGGGTCGAGCGGTTCACCCCTCCACTTT.

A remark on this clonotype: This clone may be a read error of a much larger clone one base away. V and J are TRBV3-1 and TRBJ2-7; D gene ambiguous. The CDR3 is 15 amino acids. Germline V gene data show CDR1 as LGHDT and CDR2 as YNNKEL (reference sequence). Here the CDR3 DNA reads TGTGCCGGCAGCCAAGTAGTAGCTTCTCTTTCCGAGCAGTACTTC. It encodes CAGSQVVASLSEQYF.

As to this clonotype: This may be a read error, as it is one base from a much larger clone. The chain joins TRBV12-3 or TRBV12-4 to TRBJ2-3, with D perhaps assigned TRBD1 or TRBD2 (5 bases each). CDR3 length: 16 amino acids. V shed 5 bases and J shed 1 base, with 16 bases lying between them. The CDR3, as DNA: TGTGCCAGCAGTACCGGGACCCCTGGGGGCACAGATACGCAGTATTTT. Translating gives CASSTGTPGGTDTQYF.

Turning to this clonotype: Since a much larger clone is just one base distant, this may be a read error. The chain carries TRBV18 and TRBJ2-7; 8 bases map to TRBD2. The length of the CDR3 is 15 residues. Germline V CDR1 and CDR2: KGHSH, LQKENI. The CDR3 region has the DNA TGTGCCAGCTCACTCACTAGCGGCACCGAATACGAGCAGTCCTTC. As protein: CASSLTSGTEYEQSF.

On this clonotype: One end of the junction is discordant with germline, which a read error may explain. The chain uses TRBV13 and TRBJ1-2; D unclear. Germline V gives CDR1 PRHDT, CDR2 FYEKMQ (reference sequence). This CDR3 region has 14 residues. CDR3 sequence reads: CASSLGSTNYGYAF. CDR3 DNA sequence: TGTGCCAGCAGCTTAGGGTCTACTAACTATGGCTACGCCTTC.

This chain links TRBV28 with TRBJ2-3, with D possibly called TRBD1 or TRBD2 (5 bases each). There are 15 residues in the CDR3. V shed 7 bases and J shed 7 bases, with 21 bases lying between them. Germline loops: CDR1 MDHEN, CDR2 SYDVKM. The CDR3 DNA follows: TGTGCCAGCAATCTTATAGAAGAGGGGTGGAATACGCAGTATTTT. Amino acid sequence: CASNLIEEGWNTQYF.

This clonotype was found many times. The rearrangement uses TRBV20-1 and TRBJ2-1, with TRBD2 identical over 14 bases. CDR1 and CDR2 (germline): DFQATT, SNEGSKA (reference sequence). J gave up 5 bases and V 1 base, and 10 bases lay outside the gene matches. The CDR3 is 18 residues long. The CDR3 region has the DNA TGCAGTGCTAGAGGCCGCATAGGACTAGCGGGAGGCAACAATGAGCAGTTCTTC. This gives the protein CSARGRIGLAGGNNEQFF.

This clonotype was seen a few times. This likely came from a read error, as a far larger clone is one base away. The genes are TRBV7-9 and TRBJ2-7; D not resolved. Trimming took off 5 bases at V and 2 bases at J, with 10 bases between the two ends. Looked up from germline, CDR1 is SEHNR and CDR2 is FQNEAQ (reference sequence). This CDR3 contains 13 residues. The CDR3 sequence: CASSPGGAYEQYF. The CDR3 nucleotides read TGTGCCAGCAGCCCAGGTGGGGCCTACGAGCAGTACTTC.

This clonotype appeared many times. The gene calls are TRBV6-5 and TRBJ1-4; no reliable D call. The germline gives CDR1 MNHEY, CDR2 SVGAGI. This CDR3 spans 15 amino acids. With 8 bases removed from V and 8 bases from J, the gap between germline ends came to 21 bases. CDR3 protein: CASSGWTKPGEKLFF. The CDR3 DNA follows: TGTGCCAGCTCAGGTTGGACCAAACCGGGGGAAAAACTGTTTTTT.

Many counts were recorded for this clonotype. The CDR3 sequence is CASKPGGARSQPQHF. For the CDR3, the DNA is TGTGCCAGCAAGCCAGGTGGGGCCAGGAGTCAGCCCCAGCATTTT. This sequence joins TRBV5-5 and TRBJ1-5, with D possibly being TRBD1 (5 bases). The V end lost 6 bases, the J end lost 6 bases, and 19 bases lay between the germline ends. The germline V gene encodes CDR1 SGHKS and CDR2 YYEKEE (reference sequence). This CDR3 has 15 amino acids. The full variable domain, its missing parts supplied by reference TRBV5-5 and TRBJ1-5, is DAGVTQSPTHLIKTRGQQVTLRCSPISGHKSVSWYQQVLGQGPQFIFQYYEKEERGRGNFPDRFSARQFPNYSSELNVNALLLGDSALYLCASKPGGARSQPQHFGDGTRLSIL.

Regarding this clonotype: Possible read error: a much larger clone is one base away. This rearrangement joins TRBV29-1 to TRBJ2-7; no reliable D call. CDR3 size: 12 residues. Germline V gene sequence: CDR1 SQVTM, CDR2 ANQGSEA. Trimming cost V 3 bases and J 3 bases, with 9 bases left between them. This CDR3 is CSVDGPFYEQYF. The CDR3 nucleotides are TGCAGCGTTGACGGGCCCTTCTACGAGCAGTACTTC.

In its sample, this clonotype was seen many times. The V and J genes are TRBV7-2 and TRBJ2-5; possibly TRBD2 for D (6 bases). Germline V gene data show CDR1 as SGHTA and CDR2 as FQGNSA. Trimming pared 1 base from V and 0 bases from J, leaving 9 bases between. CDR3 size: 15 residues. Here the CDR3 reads CASSLGLAYQETQYF. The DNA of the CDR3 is TGTGCCAGCAGCTTAGGGCTAGCGTACCAAGAGACCCAGTACTTC.

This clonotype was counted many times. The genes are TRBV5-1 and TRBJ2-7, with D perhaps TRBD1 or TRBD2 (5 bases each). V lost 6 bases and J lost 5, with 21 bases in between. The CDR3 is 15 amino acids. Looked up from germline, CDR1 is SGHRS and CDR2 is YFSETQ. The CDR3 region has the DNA TGCGCCAGCACACCCCCGGGAACAGGAGGCCACGAGCAGTACTTC. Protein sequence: CASTPPGTGGHEQYF. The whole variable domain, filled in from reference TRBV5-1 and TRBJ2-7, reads KAGVTQTPRYLIKTRGQQVTLSCSPISGHRSVSWYQQTPGQGLQFLFEYFSETQRNKGNFPGRFSGRQFSNSRSEMNVSTLELGDSALYLCASTPPGTGGHEQYFGPGTRLTVT.

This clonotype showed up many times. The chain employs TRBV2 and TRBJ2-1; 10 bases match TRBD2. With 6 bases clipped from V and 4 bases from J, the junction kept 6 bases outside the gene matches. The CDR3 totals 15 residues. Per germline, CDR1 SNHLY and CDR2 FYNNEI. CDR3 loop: CASREREGPYNEQFF. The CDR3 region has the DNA TGTGCCAGCAGGGAGCGGGAGGGCCCGTACAATGAGCAGTTCTTC.

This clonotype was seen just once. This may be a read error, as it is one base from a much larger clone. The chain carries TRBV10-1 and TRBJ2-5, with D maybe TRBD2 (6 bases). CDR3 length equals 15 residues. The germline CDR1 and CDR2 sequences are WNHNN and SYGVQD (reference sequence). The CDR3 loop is CASSEGSIYRETQCF. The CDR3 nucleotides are TGCGCCAGCAGTGAGGGGAGTATTTACCGGGAGACCCAGTGCTTC.

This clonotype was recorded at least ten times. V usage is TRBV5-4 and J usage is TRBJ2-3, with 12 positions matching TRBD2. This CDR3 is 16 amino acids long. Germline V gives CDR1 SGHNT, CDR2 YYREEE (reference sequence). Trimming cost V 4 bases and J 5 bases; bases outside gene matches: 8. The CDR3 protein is CASSPVRLAGEDTQYF. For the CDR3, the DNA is TGTGCCAGCAGCCCAGTCCGACTAGCGGGAGAAGATACGCAGTATTTT.

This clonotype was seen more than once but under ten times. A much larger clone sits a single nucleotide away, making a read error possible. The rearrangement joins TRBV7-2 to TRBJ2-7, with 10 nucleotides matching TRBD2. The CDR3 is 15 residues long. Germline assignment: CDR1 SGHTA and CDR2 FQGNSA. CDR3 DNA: TGTGCCAGCAGACGGGTAGCGGGGGGCCTCGACGAGCGGTACTTC. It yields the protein CASRRVAGGLDERYF. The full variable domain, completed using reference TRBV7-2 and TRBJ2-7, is GAGVSQSPSNKVTEKGKDVELRCDPISGHTALYWYRQSLGQGLEFLIYFQGNSAPDKSGLPSDRFSAERTGGSVSTLTIQRTQQEDSAVYLCASRRVAGGLDERYFGPGTRLTVT.

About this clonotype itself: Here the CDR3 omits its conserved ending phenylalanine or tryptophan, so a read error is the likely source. The CDR3 DNA reads as TGCGCCAGCAGCTTGATACGAGGGGGGGACGAGCAGTACCTC. Translated: CASSLIRGGDEQYL. The chain links TRBV5-1 to TRBJ2-7; maybe TRBD2 (7 bases). V dropped 1 base and J dropped 5 bases, with 13 bases sitting between them. Germline V gene lookup returns CDR1 SGHRS and CDR2 YFSETQ. The length of the CDR3 is 14 residues.

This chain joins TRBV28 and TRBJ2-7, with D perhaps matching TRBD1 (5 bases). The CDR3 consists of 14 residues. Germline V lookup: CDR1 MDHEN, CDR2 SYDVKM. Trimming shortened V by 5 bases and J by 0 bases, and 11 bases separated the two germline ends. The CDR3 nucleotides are TGTGCCAGCAGTCGACAGCGCACCTCCTACGAGCAGTACTTC. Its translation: CASSRQRTSYEQYF.

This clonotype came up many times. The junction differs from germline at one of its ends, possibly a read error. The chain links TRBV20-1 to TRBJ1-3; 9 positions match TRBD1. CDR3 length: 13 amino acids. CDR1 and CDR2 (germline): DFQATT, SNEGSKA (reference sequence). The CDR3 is CSARTGAGNTIYF. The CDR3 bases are TGCAGTGCCCGGACAGGGGCTGGGAACACCATATATTTT.

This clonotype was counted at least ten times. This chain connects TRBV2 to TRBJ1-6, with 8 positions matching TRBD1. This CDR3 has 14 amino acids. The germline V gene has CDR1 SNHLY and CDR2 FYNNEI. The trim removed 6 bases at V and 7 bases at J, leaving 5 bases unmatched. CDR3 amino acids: CASSQDRANSPLHF. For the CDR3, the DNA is TGTGCCAGCAGCCAGGACAGGGCAAATTCACCCCTCCACTTT.

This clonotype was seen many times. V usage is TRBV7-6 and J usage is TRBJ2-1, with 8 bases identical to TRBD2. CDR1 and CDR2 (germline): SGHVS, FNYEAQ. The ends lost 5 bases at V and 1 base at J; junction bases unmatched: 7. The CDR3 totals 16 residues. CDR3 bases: TGTGCCAGCAGCCCCCTCAGCGGGAGTTCCTACAATGAGCAGTTCTTC. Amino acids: CASSPLSGSSYNEQFF.